This T cell receptor beta chain was found in a study of CD8 T cells in ankylosing spondylitis. Using quantitative 5'-RACE with molecular barcodes, the authors made TCR beta libraries. One entry per CDR3 protein results from TCRdb running MiXCR on the 5' RACE reads. Of about 240,000 distinct CDR3 sequences in the sample, 10% to 13% are singletons; the top ten hold 2.5% to 3%. The V end was cut by 7 bases, the J end by 4 bases, with 10 bases between. CDR3 size: 12 residues. Germline V gene lookup returns CDR1 SEHNR and CDR2 FQNEAQ (reference sequence). This clonotype was counted at least ten times. What it binds is unknown. Study outcomes and limitations: Clones linked with disease were CD8+ and fairly uncommon in the peripheral blood. Seemingly distinctive of ankylosing spondylitis blood was a TCR beta motif formed by eight highly homologous variants. Significant enrichment of disease-linked clones was reported in matched ankylosing spondylitis synovial fluid.

This chain connects TRBV7-9 to TRBJ1-2; a weak D match, TRBD1 (5 bases). Input material: blood, either unsorted or a sorted T cell fraction (not recorded which). This TCR came from a male donor with ankylosing spondylitis or in good health (not recorded which). The CDR3 DNA follows: TGTGCCAGCAACAGCGGGGCCTATGGCTACACCTTC. Its protein product is CASNSGAYGYTF.